This T cell receptor (beta chain) was identified during a study of cytotoxic CD8 clonotypes in ibrutinib-treated CLL. The wider study: On average, each sample had approximately 280,000 productive templates and about 89,000 productive rearrangements.

This clone is judged medium-sized. Its target is unknown. General study points: The study found clonality rose at ibrutinib response, then fell toward baseline at progression.

Using immunoSEQ multiplex PCR, the repertoire was profiled, and TCRdb retains in-frame clones only, with some absent. The table has about 16,000 clones, 65% to 70% seen once. The CDR3 is 14 amino acids. In germline, CDR1 is SGHNT, CDR2 YENEEA. Trimming stripped 6 bases from V and 4 bases from J, with 12 bases between. About 2 micrograms of genomic DNA from cryopreserved PBMCs went into TCR beta libraries. This TCR was recovered from a human donor with chronic lymphocytic leukemia. The chain has TRBV11-3 and TRBJ2-2; D may be TRBD1 (6 bases). Sequencing was performed on PBMCs, taken before ibrutinib treatment. For the CDR3, the DNA is TGTGCCAGCAGTCGGACAGACTTCACCGGGGAGCTGTTTTTT. Translation gives CASSRTDFTGELFF.